This T cell receptor beta chain was sequenced during a study of beta chain features in type 1 diabetes. The study's findings and limits: In all four CD4+ subsets, TCRB CDR3 length was significantly, moderately reduced in type 1 diabetes.

This CDR3 contains 13 residues. The V and J ends lost 1 base and 4 bases, in that order; junction bases with no gene match: 3. Germline values: CDR1 GTSNPN, CDR2 SVGIG (reference sequence). The entirety of the isolated RNA underwent reverse transcription, so expressed TCRB transcripts were sequenced. Measured with immunoSEQ multiplex PCR; TCRdb has only the in-frame clones, and not every one. The sample has 150,000 to 170,000 clones, 10% seen once; the top ten hold 0.45% to 0.5%. This clone has only a few counts. Antigen: not known. Naive, central memory, regulatory and stem cell-like memory cells within the CD4+ compartment were sorted using CD45RO/CCR7/CD25/CD127/CD95/CD27.

V gene TRBV30 combines with J gene TRBJ1-1, with 7 bases matching TRBD1. Material for sequencing was central memory CD4+ T cells from blood. This TCR derives from a man aged 25 to 40 with type 1 diabetes. The DNA of the CDR3 is TGTGCCTGGAGTGCAGCAGGGGGCACTGAAGCTTTCTTT. Translating it yields CAWSAAGGTEAFF.